This TCR beta chain originates from a study of T cells after posttransplantation cyclophosphamide. Findings and limits, study-wide: Later post-transplant blood repertoires were often dominated by donor CD8+ memory clones. Recipient CMV seropositivity and CMV reactivation strongly tracked TRB clonality. Tissue-infiltrating T cells from skin or gut overlapped little with blood T cells.

Notes on this clone: The antigen is unknown.

Treatment was busulfan-fludarabine conditioning, a marrow graft, and cyclophosphamide on days +3 and +4. The CDR3 sequence is 15 residues long. The J segment lost 6 bases and the V segment lost 2 bases, leaving 8 bases of the junction unmatched. Germline loops: CDR1 MNHEY, CDR2 SMNVEV (reference sequence). Sequencing was performed with immunoSEQ multiplex PCR; in TCRdb, only in-frame clones are kept and a portion is missing. Found here are around 18,000 clones, 60% to 80% of them singletons; the top ten hold less than 35%. V usage is TRBV27 and J usage is TRBJ1-2; 8 bases map to TRBD1. Sample: CD8+ T cells sorted from PBMCs, taken 1,700 to 2,000 days after a stem cell transplant with posttransplant cyclophosphamide. This receptor was identified in a female patient in her forties or fifties who received an allogeneic stem cell transplant from a related donor, was CMV-positive, and had no GVHD. A share of the T cells may be of graft donor origin. Here the CDR3 DNA reads TGTGCCAGCAGTTTAGGGACAGGAGCCGGTGATGGCTACACCTTC. Its protein product is CASSLGTGAGDGYTF.